The 16 T cell receptor beta chains given below trace back to one sample, sequenced in a study of T cell responses to AZD1222 COVID-19 vaccine. Method: immunoSEQ multiplex PCR; TCRdb's copy keeps in-frame clones and lacks some. The data show 130,000 to 150,000 clones, about nine tenths seen once. Sample: peripheral blood, taken 28 days after the second AZD1222 dose. The source is an adult who received the AZD1222 COVID-19 vaccine.

J is TRBJ1-5 and V is TRBV7-8; a possible D gene is TRBD1 (6 bases). This CDR3 region has 19 residues. Germline CDR1 SGHVS, CDR2 FQNEAQ. V was shortened by 2 bases and J by 2 bases, with 22 bases between the two germline ends. CDR3 bases: TGTGCCAGCAGCTTACAGGCAGGGGCGATGCGAAGGGGCAATCAGCCCCAGCATTTT. Protein: CASSLQAGAMRRGNQPQHF. Based on the CDR3 plus reference TRBV7-8 and TRBJ1-5, the full variable domain is GAGVSQSPRYKVAKRGQDVALRCDPISGHVSLFWYQQALGQGPEFLTYFQNEAQLDKSGLPSDRFFAERPEGSVSTLKIQRTQQEDSAVYLCASSLQAGAMRRGNQPQHFGDGTRLSIL.

The rearrangement links TRBV18 to TRBJ1-2; 9 nucleotides line up with TRBD1. The CDR3 has 15 amino acids. Germline loops: CDR1 KGHSH, CDR2 LQKENI. V lost 3 bases, J lost 8 bases, and 10 bases stayed unmatched. Here the CDR3 DNA reads TGTGCCAGCTCACCGGACAGGGGAAGGTCGGGAGGCTACACCTTC. Translating it yields CASSPDRGRSGGYTF. Based on the CDR3 plus reference TRBV18 and TRBJ1-2, the full variable domain is NAGVMQNPRHLVRRRGQEARLRCSPMKGHSHVYWYRQLPEEGLKFMVYLQKENIIDESGMPKERFSAEFPKEGPSILRIQQVVRGDSAAYFCASSPDRGRSGGYTFGSGTRLTVV.

The chain couples TRBV27 to TRBJ2-7; D not resolved. CDR1 is MNHEY, CDR2 SMNVEV, per germline (reference sequence). The CDR3 length is 13 residues. With 3 bases removed from V and 2 bases from J, the gap between germline ends came to 8 bases. CDR3 region: CASSFGLAYEQYF. CDR3 nucleotides: TGTGCCAGCAGTTTCGGGCTAGCCTACGAGCAGTACTTC.

The CDR3: CSASPRDGRSSNQPQHF. The DNA of the CDR3 is TGCAGTGCTAGTCCCCGGGACGGGAGGAGTAGCAATCAGCCCCAGCATTTT. The chain combines TRBV20-1 with TRBJ1-5; a weak D match, TRBD1 (5 bases). Germline V gene lookup returns CDR1 DFQATT and CDR2 SNEGSKA (reference sequence). The germline V and J ends were trimmed by 3 bases and 0 bases, with 18 bases remaining between them. The CDR3 is made up of 17 amino acids.

This clone came up a few times. V and J are TRBV5-4 and TRBJ2-7, with 7 positions matching TRBD2. The length of the CDR3 is 15 residues. J lost 6 bases, V lost 0 bases, and 9 bases had no gene match. Germline-derived CDR1 and CDR2 are SGHNT and YYREEE (reference sequence). For the CDR3, the DNA is TGTGCCAGCAGCTTGGATCTAGCCCCGGGGGGCGAGCAGTACTTC. This codes for CASSLDLAPGGEQYF. The full variable domain, completed using reference TRBV5-4 and TRBJ2-7, is ETGVTQSPTHLIKTRGQQVTLRCSSQSGHNTVSWYQQALGQGPQFIFQYYREEENGRGNFPPRFSGLQFPNYSSELNVNALELDDSALYLCASSLDLAPGGEQYFGPGTRLTVT.

The chain combines TRBV27 with TRBJ1-1, with D unclear. Germline CDR1 MNHEY, CDR2 SMNVEV (reference sequence). The CDR3 covers 14 residues. V shed 5 bases and J shed 5 bases, with 15 bases lying between them. The CDR3 DNA is TGTGCCAGCAGTGTGCCAGAGGACCCTACTGAAGCTTTCTTT. As protein: CASSVPEDPTEAFF.

The V call is TRBV11-2, the J call TRBJ1-4; D unclear. The CDR3 has 13 amino acids. Germline V gene lookup returns CDR1 SGHAT and CDR2 FQNNGV. Trimming removed 0 bases from V and 4 bases from J, with 3 bases in between. The CDR3 DNA follows: TGTGCCAGCAGCTTAGATATTAATGAAAAACTGTTTTTT. This gives the protein CASSLDINEKLFF.

The gene calls are TRBV5-8 and TRBJ1-4, with 10 bases fitting TRBD1. This CDR3 has 15 residues. Germline CDR1 is SGHTS and CDR2 is YDEGEE. V lost 3 bases, J lost 4 bases, and 3 bases stayed unmatched. The CDR3 bases are TGTGCCAGCAGCTGGGGGACAGGGGTTAATGAAAAACTGTTTTTT. Protein: CASSWGTGVNEKLFF.

The V and J genes are TRBV27 and TRBJ1-1; D ambiguous. The ends were cut back, 3 bases at V and 3 bases at J, with 14 bases in the middle. This CDR3 region has 15 residues. Germline loops: CDR1 MNHEY, CDR2 SMNVEV (reference sequence). Written as DNA, the CDR3 is TGTGCCAGCAGTTTCGTTGGGCGCGTTTACACTGAAGCTTTCTTT. Its protein product is CASSFVGRVYTEAFF.

This clone was detected only once. The chain has TRBV5-1 and TRBJ2-1; a possible D gene is TRBD1 (5 bases). Between the trimmed V and J ends, which lost 0 bases and 4 bases, there was a span of 8 bases. The CDR3 covers 14 residues. Looked up from germline, CDR1 is SGHRS and CDR2 is YFSETQ. The CDR3 nucleotides read TGCGCCAGCAGCTTGGGACGGACATACAATGAGCAGTTCTTC. This sequence encodes CASSLGRTYNEQFF.

This chain connects TRBV19 to TRBJ2-2; a weak D match, TRBD2 (5 bases). Trimming took off 4 bases at V and 3 bases at J, with 6 bases between the two ends. The V gene's germline CDR1 is LNHDA and CDR2 SQIVND (reference sequence). CDR3 length equals 13 residues. The CDR3 sequence: CASSRGYTGELFF. The CDR3 DNA follows: TGTGCCAGTAGTAGAGGGTACACCGGGGAGCTGTTTTTT.

This chain joins TRBV11-3 and TRBJ2-2; D is unresolved. Trimming took 4 bases from V and 5 from J, leaving 11 bases between them. The CDR3 contains 14 residues. Germline CDR1 SGHNT, CDR2 YENEEA. CDR3 coding DNA: TGTGCCAGCAGCTCAGGATTGAAGACCGGGGAGCTGTTTTTT. Amino acids: CASSSGLKTGELFF.

The V gene is TRBV19, the J gene TRBJ1-6, with 7 bases fitting TRBD1. The V segment lost 7 bases and the J segment 2 bases; nucleotides outside the gene matches: 8. CDR3 size: 16 residues. Germline assignment: CDR1 LNHDA and CDR2 SQIVND (reference sequence). The CDR3 sequence is CASTPRQGTYNSPLHF. The CDR3 DNA reads as TGTGCCAGTACCCCCAGACAGGGTACCTATAATTCACCCCTCCACTTT. Based on the CDR3 plus reference TRBV19 and TRBJ1-6, the full variable domain is DGGITQSPKYLFRKEGQNVTLSCEQNLNHDAMYWYRQDPGQGLRLIYYSQIVNDFQKGDIAEGYSVSREKKESFPLTVTSAQKNPTAFYLCASTPRQGTYNSPLHFGNGTRLTVT.

The CDR3 DNA is TGTGCCAGCAGTTTTTCAGGGGCGAACGACGAGCAGTACTTC. Its translation: CASSFSGANDEQYF. This sequence joins TRBV27 and TRBJ2-7; possibly TRBD1 for D (6 bases). Germline CDR1 MNHEY, CDR2 SMNVEV (reference sequence). The CDR3 is 14 residues long. V gave up 3 bases and J gave up 5 bases, with 14 bases separating them.

The sample holds one count of this clone. The rearrangement uses TRBV14 and TRBJ2-5; D may be TRBD2 (6 bases). Trimming left V 2 bases short and J 1 base short, with 8 bases between. This CDR3 has 14 amino acids. Germline assignment: CDR1 SGHDN and CDR2 FVKESK. The DNA for the CDR3 is TGTGCCAGCAGCCAACTTAGCGGCCAAGAGACCCAGTACTTC. This sequence encodes CASSQLSGQETQYF. The full variable domain, with the rest looked up from reference TRBV14 and TRBJ2-5, is EAGVTQFPSHSVIEKGQTVTLRCDPISGHDNLYWYRRVMGKEIKFLLHFVKESKQDESGMPNNRFLAERTGGTYSTLKVQPAELEDSGVYFCASSQLSGQETQYFGPGTRLLVL.

The V gene is TRBV11-3, the J gene TRBJ1-1; 8 bases are a match to TRBD1. J lost 0 bases, V lost 5 bases, and 5 bases had no gene match. The CDR3 spans 15 residues. Germline assignment: CDR1 SGHNT and CDR2 YENEEA. The DNA for the CDR3 is TGTGCCAGCAGCCCTCAGGGGGCGTTGAACACTGAAGCTTTCTTT. It codes for CASSPQGALNTEAFF. The entire variable domain, with the rest obtained from reference TRBV11-3 and TRBJ1-1, is as follows: EAGVVQSPRYKIIEKKQPVAFWCNPISGHNTLYWYLQNLGQGPELLIRYENEEAVDDSQLPKDRFSAERLKGVDSTLKIQPAELGDSAVYLCASSPQGALNTEAFFGQGTRLTVV.